One sample yielded the 26 T cell receptor beta chains listed below, sequenced in a study of blood T cells in healthy people across ages. The authors ran a second PCR of about 7 to 11 cycles using a sample-barcoded 5' primer and a J-beta primer mix. TCRdb ran MiXCR on the 5' RACE reads and lists one entry per CDR3 protein. The data contain roughly 1.6 million distinct CDR3 sequences, roughly a third of them singletons. The sample taken for sequencing was blood. The receptors here all came from a woman aged 25 to 39 in good health.

The V gene is TRBV2, the J gene TRBJ2-7; 11 bases match TRBD2. CDR1 is SNHLY, CDR2 FYNNEI, per germline. J gave up 4 bases and V 7 bases, and 6 bases lay outside the gene matches. The CDR3 runs to 14 residues. Here the CDR3 reads CASNVAGGRYEQYF. CDR3 in DNA: TGTGCCAGCAACGTAGCGGGGGGGAGATACGAGCAGTACTTC.

The rearrangement uses TRBV18 and TRBJ2-7; D not resolved. Trimming took off 0 bases at V and 2 bases at J, with 8 bases between the two ends. Germline V CDR1 and CDR2: KGHSH, LQKENI. CDR3 length: 14 amino acids. The CDR3 DNA reads TGTGCCAGCTCACCACCCGGAGTCCCCTACGAGCAGTACTTC. This gives the protein CASSPPGVPYEQYF. The full variable domain, its missing parts supplied by reference TRBV18 and TRBJ2-7, is NAGVMQNPRHLVRRRGQEARLRCSPMKGHSHVYWYRQLPEEGLKFMVYLQKENIIDESGMPKERFSAEFPKEGPSILRIQQVVRGDSAAYFCASSPPGVPYEQYFGPGTRLTVT.

This clonotype was found a few times. The J gene is TRBJ2-1, the V gene TRBV20-1; a weak D match, TRBD2 (5 bases). V was cut by 5 bases and J by 8 bases, with 13 bases left in between. CDR3 length: 12 amino acids. Germline CDR1 reads DFQATT; CDR2 reads SNEGSKA (reference sequence). CDR3 sequence: CSASAGGDEQFF. The CDR3 nucleotides are TGCAGTGCTTCGGCCGGAGGTGATGAGCAGTTCTTC.

This chain connects TRBV3-1 to TRBJ2-6, with D possibly matching TRBD1 (6 bases). The length of the CDR3 is 19 residues. Trimming shortened V by 1 base and J by 1 base, and 17 bases separated the two germline ends. CDR1 and CDR2 (germline): LGHDT, YNNKEL (reference sequence). In nucleotides, the CDR3 is TGTGCCAGCAGCCAAGGGACCGGGACACCTGGGTCTGGGGCCAACGTCCTGACTTTC. Amino acid sequence: CASSQGTGTPGSGANVLTF.

V gene TRBV7-9 combines with J gene TRBJ2-4; 9 bases line up with TRBD1. The CDR3 loop spans 18 amino acids. CDR1 and CDR2 (germline): SEHNR, FQNEAQ (reference sequence). J was trimmed by 1 base and V by 5 bases; bases with no gene match: 12. The CDR3 region has the DNA TGTGCCAGCAGCCCAAGGACAGGGGATGTCGATGCCAAAAACATTCAGTACTTC. It specifies CASSPRTGDVDAKNIQYF.

The V and J genes are TRBV4-1 and TRBJ2-1, with 9 positions matching TRBD1. The V and J ends lost 7 bases and 6 bases, in that order; junction bases with no gene match: 10. Per the germline V gene, CDR1 is MGHRA and CDR2 is YSYEKL. This CDR3 spans 15 amino acids. CDR3 protein: CASTLGTGSANEQFF. As DNA, the CDR3 is TGCGCCAGCACCCTAGGGACAGGGAGCGCCAATGAGCAGTTCTTC.

The genes are TRBV27 and TRBJ2-3; D call uncertain. Trimming removed 2 bases from V and 0 bases from J, with 9 bases in between. The CDR3 loop spans 15 amino acids. Germline CDR1 and CDR2: MNHEY and SMNVEV (reference sequence). The CDR3, as DNA: TGTGCCAGCAGTTTAATGATTTCTAGCACAGATACGCAGTATTTT. Translation gives CASSLMISSTDTQYF.

The V gene is TRBV5-1, the J gene TRBJ2-3; D may be TRBD1 or TRBD2 (5 bases each). This CDR3 comprises 16 residues. V shed 4 bases and J shed 0 bases, with 15 bases lying between them. Germline V gene sequence: CDR1 SGHRS, CDR2 YFSETQ. The CDR3 reads CASSIYRDVSTDTQYF. CDR3 sequence (DNA): TGCGCCAGCAGCATCTACCGGGACGTCAGCACAGATACGCAGTATTTT.

There are many counts of this clonotype. V and J are TRBV29-1 and TRBJ2-5; a possible D gene is TRBD2 (6 bases). Trimming cost V 1 base and J 5 bases, with 14 bases left between them. The germline CDR1 and CDR2 sequences are SQVTM and ANQGSEA. The CDR3 sequence is 14 residues long. The CDR3 is CSVEVGGARETQYF. The CDR3 region has the DNA TGCAGCGTTGAAGTGGGGGGAGCCAGGGAGACCCAGTACTTC.

This chain connects TRBV20-1 to TRBJ1-5; 9 nucleotides agree with TRBD1. Germline trimming cut 0 bases from V and 5 bases from J; bases unmatched to any gene: 8. From germline, CDR1 is DFQATT and CDR2 SNEGSKA (reference sequence). The CDR3 covers 16 residues. The CDR3 DNA reads TGCAGTGCTAGAGATTTACGGACAGGGGATCATCAGCCCCAGCATTTT. It specifies CSARDLRTGDHQPQHF.

This clonotype appeared a few times. In DNA form, the CDR3 reads TGTGCCAGCAGCAGAGGGTCGAGGACCGGGGAGCTGTTTTTT. Translated: CASSRGSRTGELFF. The chain couples TRBV13 to TRBJ2-2, with D perhaps TRBD2 (5 bases). There are 14 residues in the CDR3. V was clipped by 5 bases and J by 5 bases, with 12 bases between them. Per the germline V gene, CDR1 is PRHDT and CDR2 is FYEKMQ (reference sequence).

The chain's CDR3 is CASTLDPEIYEQYF. CDR3 DNA sequence: TGCGCCAGCACCCTAGACCCGGAAATATACGAGCAGTACTTC. This chain links TRBV5-1 with TRBJ2-7; D ambiguous. V was trimmed by 6 bases and J by 4 bases, leaving 17 bases between them. CDR1 and CDR2 from the germline V gene are SGHRS and YFSETQ. This CDR3 spans 14 amino acids.

This clonotype was counted a few times. The CDR3 DNA reads as TGCGCCAGCAGCCAAGATATCGGGACTAGCGGTGAGACCCAGTACTTC. This codes for CASSQDIGTSGETQYF. The V gene is TRBV4-1, the J gene TRBJ2-7; TRBD2 agrees at 11 bases. The end of the DNA aligns better with TRBJ2-5, so the J call may be wrong. Germline CDR1 reads MGHRA; CDR2 reads YSYEKL. The CDR3 is made up of 16 amino acids.

The chain is built from TRBV4-1 and TRBJ1-5; D is ambiguous. Trimming took off 0 bases at V and 5 bases at J, with 11 bases between the two ends. Germline V CDR1 and CDR2: MGHRA, YSYEKL. The CDR3 is 15 amino acids. Written as DNA, the CDR3 is TGCGCCAGCAGCCAAGATTCGGGAGGGTATCAGCCCCAGCATTTT. It codes for CASSQDSGGYQPQHF.

The rearrangement uses TRBV27 and TRBJ2-1; D possibly corresponds to TRBD2 (6 bases). From germline, CDR1 is MNHEY and CDR2 SMNVEV (reference sequence). The CDR3 extends over 11 amino acids. Trimming took off 8 bases at V and 7 bases at J, with 9 bases between the two ends. This CDR3 reads CASLRGNEQFF. In DNA form, the CDR3 reads TGTGCCAGCCTGCGGGGTAATGAGCAGTTCTTC.

This clonotype was seen at least ten times. The chain recombines TRBV7-3 with TRBJ2-7; D call uncertain. Germline V gene sequence: CDR1 SGHTA, CDR2 FQGTGA. V lost 5 bases and J 3 bases, leaving 8 bases between the germline ends. The CDR3 totals 12 residues. The CDR3 DNA reads as TGTGCCAGCAGCCCCAACCTCTACGAGCAGTACTTC. Its protein product is CASSPNLYEQYF.

This clonotype was counted only a few times. The chain uses TRBV5-1 and TRBJ2-5; D may be TRBD2 (5 bases). This CDR3 comprises 13 residues. Deletions cut 0 bases from V and 8 bases from J, with 11 bases between. Looked up from germline, CDR1 is SGHRS and CDR2 is YFSETQ. In DNA, the CDR3 is TGCGCCAGCAGCTTGGACAACGGAGGAACCCAGTACTTC. Translated, it gives CASSLDNGGTQYF.

The V and J genes are TRBV5-1 and TRBJ2-4; 9 bases are a match to TRBD2. The CDR3 is made up of 15 amino acids. V trimming: 3 bases; J trimming: 13 bases; junction bases outside the gene matches: 14. CDR1 SGHRS and CDR2 YFSETQ come from the germline V gene. The CDR3 sequence is CASSWGTSLSAEQYF. The CDR3 region has the DNA TGCGCCAGCAGCTGGGGGACTAGCTTAAGCGCCGAACAGTACTTC.

This sequence joins TRBV9 and TRBJ2-3; TRBD2 is a possible D gene (6 bases). The CDR3 sequence is 18 residues long. V was cut by 3 bases and J by 4 bases, with 24 bases left in between. Germline V lookup: CDR1 SGDLS, CDR2 YYNGEE. This CDR3 is CASSGGLVSSAPADTQYF. CDR3 sequence (DNA): TGTGCCAGCAGCGGAGGCTTGGTGTCTAGCGCCCCTGCAGATACGCAGTATTTT.

The genes are TRBV7-2 and TRBJ2-3; 8 bases are a match to TRBD2. Per the germline V gene, CDR1 is SGHTA and CDR2 is FQGNSA. The V segment lost 5 bases and the J segment 7 bases; nucleotides outside the gene matches: 14. The CDR3 sequence is 16 residues long. CDR3: CASSDKTSGPSNTQYF. The CDR3 DNA reads TGTGCCAGCAGCGACAAAACTAGCGGTCCGTCAAATACGCAGTATTTT.

The chain carries TRBV5-6 and TRBJ2-3; D possibly corresponds to TRBD1 (5 bases). The germline V gene encodes CDR1 SGHDT and CDR2 YYEEEE. The CDR3 is 19 amino acids. Trimming pared 4 bases from V and 3 bases from J, leaving 27 bases between. CDR3 in DNA: TGTGCCAGCAGCATGTCACGGTTAAAGACTCCCAGGGCTACAGATACGCAGTATTTT. Residues: CASSMSRLKTPRATDTQYF.

The gene calls are TRBV19 and TRBJ2-1, with 7 bases identical to TRBD2. V lost 1 base and J lost 4; bases outside the gene matches: 7. CDR3 length: 16 amino acids. The germline V gene has CDR1 LNHDA and CDR2 SQIVND (reference sequence). The CDR3 DNA reads as TGTGCCAGTAGTATAGGGGCTAGCGGTACGTACAATGAGCAGTTCTTC. Translation gives CASSIGASGTYNEQFF. The full variable domain, its missing parts supplied by reference TRBV19 and TRBJ2-1, is DGGITQSPKYLFRKEGQNVTLSCEQNLNHDAMYWYRQDPGQGLRLIYYSQIVNDFQKGDIAEGYSVSREKKESFPLTVTSAQKNPTAFYLCASSIGASGTYNEQFFGPGTRLTVL.

This clonotype was counted a few times. The CDR3 here is CARRIGLAENYEQYF. Written as DNA, the CDR3 is TGTGCCAGGAGAATCGGACTAGCGGAGAACTACGAGCAGTACTTC. V usage is TRBV27 and J usage is TRBJ2-7; TRBD2 agrees at 10 bases. This CDR3 contains 15 residues. V gave up 9 bases and J gave up 3 bases; unmatched junction bases: 11. Germline V gene lookup returns CDR1 MNHEY and CDR2 SMNVEV (reference sequence).

This clonotype was seen a handful of times. J is TRBJ2-1 and V is TRBV3-1; 11 positions match TRBD2. This CDR3 is 15 amino acids long. CDR1 is LGHDT and CDR2 is YNNKEL in the germline V gene (reference sequence). V gave up 5 bases and J gave up 8 bases; unmatched junction bases: 8. CDR3 bases: TGTGCCAGCAGCTTGCGACTAGCGGGGTTCGATGAGCAGTTCTTC. Translation gives CASSLRLAGFDEQFF.

This sequence joins TRBV20-1 and TRBJ2-5, with TRBD2 as a possible D gene (6 bases). Germline CDR1 DFQATT, CDR2 SNEGSKA (reference sequence). V lost 3 bases and J 4 bases, leaving 12 bases between the germline ends. The CDR3 totals 13 residues. CDR3 nucleotides: TGCAGTGCTAGCGAGCGGGTTGGAGAGACCCAGTACTTC. Residues: CSASERVGETQYF.

A few counts support this clonotype. J is TRBJ2-1 and V is TRBV6-5; D might be TRBD1 or TRBD2, each matching 5 bases. The ends were cut back, 6 bases at V and 4 bases at J, with 16 bases in the middle. The V gene's germline CDR1 is MNHEY and CDR2 SVGAGI. This CDR3 region has 15 residues. The CDR3 bases are TGTGCCAGCAGCGCCACCGGGACGGTGTACAATGAGCAGTTCTTC. Its protein product is CASSATGTVYNEQFF.